The 2 T cell receptor beta chains given below trace back to one sample, sequenced in a study of blood T cells in healthy people across ages. A second PCR of 7 to 11 cycles used a sample-barcoded 5' primer and a J-beta primer mix. TCRdb reprocessed the 5' RACE reads via MiXCR and lists one record per CDR3 protein. The sample lists around 870,000 distinct CDR3 sequences; 25% to 35% were seen once. The sequenced sample was blood. The receptors come from a woman aged 80 or older in good health.

This chain connects TRBV5-1 to TRBJ2-7, with 8 bases that match TRBD1. V lost 0 bases to trimming and J lost 5 bases; unmatched junction nucleotides: 13. CDR1 SGHRS and CDR2 YFSETQ come from the germline V gene. This CDR3 is built from 17 residues. CDR3 sequence (DNA): TGCGCCAGCAGCTTGGGGATCGCAACAGGGGGTAAGGACGAGCAGTACTTC. Amino acids: CASSLGIATGGKDEQYF. The full variable domain, completed using reference TRBV5-1 and TRBJ2-7, is KAGVTQTPRYLIKTRGQQVTLSCSPISGHRSVSWYQQTPGQGLQFLFEYFSETQRNKGNFPGRFSGRQFSNSRSEMNVSTLELGDSALYLCASSLGIATGGKDEQYFGPGTRLTVT.

This clonotype was observed once. With a much larger clone just one base away, this may be a read error. This chain uses TRBV10-3 with TRBJ2-4; TRBD1 aligns across 9 bases. TRBJ2-7 matches the DNA end more closely, so the J call is doubtful. The CDR3 spans 13 residues. Germline V gene data show CDR1 as ENHRY and CDR2 as SYGVKD. The CDR3 coding sequence is TGTGCCATCAGTGGACAGGGGGGCTACGAGCAGTACTTC. This sequence encodes CAISGQGGYEQYF.